This T cell receptor beta chain was documented in a study of T cell repertoires in cytomegalovirus infection. Study at large: The study used recently identified HLA-C-restricted and well-studied HLA-B-restricted CMV epitopes. Matching HLA type, along with CMV infection, was indicated by public TCR beta signatures. Study-wide points: In two of eight donors, the top clonotype was HLA-C-restricted CMV-specific. The study identified carriers of CMV plus the relevant HLA from cumulative public TCR beta family frequency.

This clonotype has only a few counts. Antigen unknown. In TCRdb, the reads were re-called with MiXCR into one record per CDR3 protein. The table has some 940,000 distinct CDR3 sequences, around 30% seen once. V was clipped by 7 bases and J by 9 bases; unmatched bases: 7. The CDR3 spans 14 residues. Source: cultured CD8+ T cells from PBMCs, taken from culture after CMV antigen stimulation. This chain connects TRBV12-3 or TRBV12-4 to TRBJ2-1; 12 bases match TRBD2. This sequence originates from a human donor in good health (CMV status not recorded). Some clones in this sample may be carry-over from other donors' samples. The CDR3 DNA is TGTGCCAGCATTCTAGCGGGGGGGCGGGGTGAGCAGTTCTTC. Amino acid sequence: CASILAGGRGEQFF.